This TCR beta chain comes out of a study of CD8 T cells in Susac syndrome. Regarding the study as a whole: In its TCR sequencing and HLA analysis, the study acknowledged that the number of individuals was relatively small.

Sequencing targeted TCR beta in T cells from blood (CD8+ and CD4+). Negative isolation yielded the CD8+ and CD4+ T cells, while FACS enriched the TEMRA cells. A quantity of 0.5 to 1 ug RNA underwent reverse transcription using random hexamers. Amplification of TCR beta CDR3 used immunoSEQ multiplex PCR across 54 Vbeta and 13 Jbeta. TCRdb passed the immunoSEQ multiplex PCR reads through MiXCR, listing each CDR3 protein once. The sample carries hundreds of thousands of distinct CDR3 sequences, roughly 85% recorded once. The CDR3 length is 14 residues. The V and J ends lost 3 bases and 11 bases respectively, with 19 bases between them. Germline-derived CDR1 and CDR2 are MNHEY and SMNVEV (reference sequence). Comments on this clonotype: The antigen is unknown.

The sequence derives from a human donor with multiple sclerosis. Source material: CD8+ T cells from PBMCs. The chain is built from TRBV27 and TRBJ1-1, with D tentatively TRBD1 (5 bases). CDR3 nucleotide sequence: TGTGCCAGCAGTTTTACCGCCCTCCTTGGGGCGGCTTTCTTT. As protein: CASSFTALLGAAFF.